A selection of T cell receptor beta chains follows, all from one sample in a study of tumor-infiltrating lymphocytes in primary liver carcinoma. One entry per CDR3 protein results from TCRdb running MiXCR on the multiplex PCR reads. This sample has 100,000 or so distinct CDR3 sequences, with roughly 80% found just once. The sequenced sample was liver tumor tissue from sampling region 3. These receptors came from a man aged 40-55 years with primary liver carcinoma and hepatitis B virus infection. The CDR3 runs from the conserved cysteine through the conserved F or W. D genes are given only for firm matches. Clone size is given for some rows only: seen once, a few or many times, or a class if the clone is expanded.

D,V,size,length,J,CDR3,DNA
TRBD2,TRBV15,NA,14,TRBJ2-2,CATSKTSDTGELFF,TGTGCCACCAGCAAGACTAGCGACACCGGGGAGCTGTTTTTT
NA,TRBV5-1,NA,12,TRBJ2-1,CAISSVRAEQFF,TGCGCCATCAGCTCGGTCAGGGCCGAGCAGTTCTTC
NA,TRBV6-2/TRBV6-3,NA,13,TRBJ2-7,CASSCEVPYVQCF,TGTGCCAGCAGTTGCGAGGTACCCTACGTGCAGTGCTTC
TRBD1,TRBV29-1,NA,14,TRBJ1-4,CSVEETGDNEKLFF,TGCAGCGTTGAAGAGACAGGGGATAATGAAAAACTGTTTTTT
NA,TRBV4-3,NA,14,TRBJ2-6,CASSQDGGANVLTF,TGCGCCAGTAGCCAAGATGGGGGAGCCAACGTCCTGACTTTC
TRBD1,TRBV5-1,NA,17,TRBJ2-5,CASNLGRDRGHRETQYF,TGCGCCAGCAACTTGGGACGGGACAGGGGACATAGAGAGACCCAGTACTTC
TRBD2,TRBV29-1,NA,15,TRBJ2-1,CSVDVSWGGYNEHFF,TGCAGCGTTGATGTGAGTTGGGGGGGATACAATGAACACTTCTTC
TRBD2,TRBV11-2,NA,14,TRBJ2-7,CAGSSGLAGIEQYF,TGTGCCGGCAGCTCTGGACTAGCGGGAATCGAGCAGTACTTC
NA,TRBV6-6,NA,14,TRBJ2-7,CASSFMGSSYEQYF,TGTGCCAGCAGTTTTATGGGTTCCTCTTACGAACAGTACTTC
NA,TRBV29-1,once,15,TRBJ1-1,CSVDPGWGMAAEAFF,TGCAGCGTTGATCCAGGGTGGGGTATGGCCGCTGAAGCTTTCTTT
NA,TRBV12-3/TRBV12-4,NA,14,TRBJ1-1,CASSSADGNTEAVF,TGTGCGAGCAGTTCGGCAGACGGGAACACTGAAGCTGTCTTT